This T cell receptor (beta chain) was obtained from a study of neurological immune-mediated disorders. Study-wide results and limits: The greatest degree of TCR clonal expansion was observed in HTLV-1-associated myelopathy, with the lowest in multiple sclerosis, below that of healthy controls. Subjects shared no identical expanded-clone CDR3 amino acid sequences, suggesting private TCR-beta repertoires in all groups.

The unsorted libraries were made from 2 million PBMCs kept at -80 C. V gave up 0 bases and J gave up 2 bases, with 6 bases separating them. Germline loops: CDR1 SNHLY, CDR2 FYNNEI. The CDR3 sequence is 14 residues long. The making of cDNA relied on 5'RACE with 10-nucleotide random UMIs. TCRdb redid the calling of the 5' RACE reads with MiXCR, one entry per CDR3 protein. The data show 90,000 to 150,000 distinct CDR3 sequences, around 3% seen once. This clonotype was found many times. Its antigen is as yet unknown. The TCR was taken from a woman in her twenties or thirties with multiple sclerosis. The sequenced sample was PBMCs. The gene calls are TRBV2 and TRBJ2-3; D might be TRBD2 (5 bases). The CDR3 loop reads CASSEAGVTDTQYF. In DNA, the CDR3 is TGTGCCAGCAGTGAAGCGGGAGTCACAGATACGCAGTATTTT.